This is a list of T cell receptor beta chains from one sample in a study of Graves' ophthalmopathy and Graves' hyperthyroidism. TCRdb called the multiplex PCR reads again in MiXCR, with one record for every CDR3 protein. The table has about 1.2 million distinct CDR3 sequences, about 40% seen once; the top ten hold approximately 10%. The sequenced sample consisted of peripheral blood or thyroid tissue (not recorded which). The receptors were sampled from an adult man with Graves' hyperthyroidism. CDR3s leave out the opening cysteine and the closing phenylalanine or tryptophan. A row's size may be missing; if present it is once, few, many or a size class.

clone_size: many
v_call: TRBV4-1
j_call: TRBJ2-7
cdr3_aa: ASSQLGDWTYEQY

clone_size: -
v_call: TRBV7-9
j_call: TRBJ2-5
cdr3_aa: ASSPLAGIEETQY

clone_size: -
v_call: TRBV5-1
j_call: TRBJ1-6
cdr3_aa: ASSLYPNSPLH

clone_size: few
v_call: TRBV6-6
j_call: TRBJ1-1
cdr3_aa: ASSGREGVDTEAF

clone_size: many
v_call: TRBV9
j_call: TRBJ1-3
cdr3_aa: ASSGDQGGNTIY

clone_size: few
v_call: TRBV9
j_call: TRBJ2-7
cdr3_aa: ASSRQAPYEQY

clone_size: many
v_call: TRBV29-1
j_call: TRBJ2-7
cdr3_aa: SVEDRRGAGEQY

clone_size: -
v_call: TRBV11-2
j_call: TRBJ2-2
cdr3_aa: ASSLVGTGGSGELF

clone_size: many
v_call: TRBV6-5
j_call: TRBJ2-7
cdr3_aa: ASSVGAGQAHEQY

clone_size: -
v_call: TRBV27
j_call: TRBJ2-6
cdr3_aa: ASVGSSGANVLT

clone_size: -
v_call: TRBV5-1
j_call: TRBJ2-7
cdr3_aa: ASSPQTSTAGYEQY

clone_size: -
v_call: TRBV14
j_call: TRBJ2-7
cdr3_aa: ASSQSRGYEQY

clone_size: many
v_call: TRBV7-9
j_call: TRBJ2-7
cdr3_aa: ASSLTGGQTYEQY

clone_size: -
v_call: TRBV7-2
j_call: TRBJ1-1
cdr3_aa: ASVGGGNTEAF

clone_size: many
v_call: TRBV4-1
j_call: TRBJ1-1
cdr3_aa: ASSQEGQGYTEAF

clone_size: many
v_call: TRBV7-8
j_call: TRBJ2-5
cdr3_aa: ASSSRFWDTQETQY

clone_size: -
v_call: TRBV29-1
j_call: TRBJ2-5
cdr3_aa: SVEHGETQY

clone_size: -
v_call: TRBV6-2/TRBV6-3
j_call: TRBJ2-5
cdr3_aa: ASSFPEGLTGETQY

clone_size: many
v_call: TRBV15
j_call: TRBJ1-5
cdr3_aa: ATSRSRVTPQH

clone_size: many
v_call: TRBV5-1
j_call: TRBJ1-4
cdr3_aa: ASKAAGRNEKLF